One sample yielded the 30 T cell receptor beta chains listed below, sequenced in a study of blood T cell repertoires in COVID-19. TCRdb's table, derived via immunoSEQ multiplex PCR, lists solely in-frame clones and lacks some. The sample shows approximately 69,000 clones, roughly 86% of them seen only once. Sequenced material: peripheral blood. The receptors were gathered from a man in his fifties with acute or convalescent COVID-19.

This clone was observed a single time. J is TRBJ2-2 and V is TRBV3-1 (or the pseudogene TRBV3-2), with unresolved D. The CDR3 has 14 residues. The germline V gene encodes CDR1 LGHDT and CDR2 YNNKEL (reference sequence). The V and J ends lost 1 base and 6 bases respectively, with 9 bases between them. The CDR3 DNA reads TGTGCCAGCAGCCAAGTAGAGACATCCGGGGAGCTGTTTTTT. Its translation is CASSQVETSGELFF.

The CDR3 DNA reads TGTGCCAGCAGTTGGGGACAGGGGGCGAACTATGGCTACACCTTC. This encodes CASSWGQGANYGYTF. The V gene is TRBV6-5, the J gene TRBJ1-2; 12 bases agree with TRBD1. The germline V gene has CDR1 MNHEY and CDR2 SVGAGI. CDR3 length: 15 amino acids. J was trimmed by 2 bases and V by 4 bases; bases with no gene match: 2.

The V and J genes are TRBV11-2 and TRBJ1-3, with unresolved D. With 1 base removed from V and 0 bases from J, the gap between germline ends came to 7 bases. This CDR3 spans 15 amino acids. Looked up from germline, CDR1 is SGHAT and CDR2 is FQNNGV. CDR3 protein: CASSLVWSSGNTIYF. The CDR3 coding sequence is TGTGCCAGCAGCTTAGTCTGGAGCTCTGGAAACACCATATATTTT.

V gene TRBV29-1 combines with J gene TRBJ2-7; 8 bases map to TRBD2. Germline V CDR1 and CDR2: SQVTM, ANQGSEA. J lost 5 bases, V lost 0 bases, and 9 bases had no gene match. The length of the CDR3 is 15 residues. The DNA for the CDR3 is TGCAGCGTTGAAGATCTTAGCGGGGTCCTACACGAGCAGTACTTC. It specifies CSVEDLSGVLHEQYF.

The V call is TRBV7-9, the J call TRBJ1-4, with D perhaps TRBD1 (6 bases). CDR1 and CDR2 from the germline V gene are SEHNR and FQNEAQ (reference sequence). The CDR3 extends over 13 amino acids. The germline V and J ends were trimmed by 5 bases and 8 bases, with 12 bases remaining between them. This chain's CDR3 is CASSGRDTEKLFF. In DNA form, the CDR3 reads TGTGCCAGCAGCGGAAGGGACACCGAAAAACTGTTTTTT. The variable domain in full, with the rest retrieved from reference TRBV7-9 and TRBJ1-4, is DTGVSQNPRHKITKRGQNVTFRCDPISEHNRLYWYRQTLGQGPEFLTYFQNEAQLEKSRLLSDRFSAERPKGSFSTLEIQRTEQGDSAMYLCASSGRDTEKLFFGSGTQLSVL.

The chain carries TRBV5-6 and TRBJ2-7, with D maybe TRBD2 (5 bases). Germline V gene sequence: CDR1 SGHDT, CDR2 YYEEEE. The CDR3 is 16 residues long. V lost 0 bases and J 1 base, leaving 14 bases between the germline ends. The CDR3 sequence is CASSLEGGGLSYEQYF. The CDR3 coding sequence is TGTGCCAGCAGCTTGGAAGGAGGCGGCCTATCCTACGAGCAGTACTTC.

The chain uses TRBV6-6 and TRBJ2-7; no definite D call. Germline lookup yields CDR1 MNHNY and CDR2 SVGAGI (reference sequence). The CDR3 contains 14 residues. V lost 6 bases to trimming and J lost 0 bases, with 12 bases between them. The CDR3 loop reads CASRPTTYSYEQYF. In nucleotides, the CDR3 is TGTGCCAGCAGACCGACAACCTACTCCTACGAGCAGTACTTC.

J is TRBJ1-1 and V is TRBV6-5; D is unresolved. The CDR3 is 15 residues long. Germline CDR1 is MNHEY and CDR2 is SVGAGI. The V and J ends lost 2 bases and 3 bases respectively, with 13 bases between them. CDR3 sequence reads: CASSYGQVGDTEAFF. In DNA form, the CDR3 reads TGTGCCAGCAGTTACGGGCAGGTCGGGGACACTGAAGCTTTCTTT.

The chain joins TRBV5-1 to TRBJ1-2, with 9 bases lining up with TRBD1. Germline V gene data show CDR1 as SGHRS and CDR2 as YFSETQ. The CDR3 covers 15 residues. V lost 2 bases, J lost 2 bases, and 4 bases stayed unmatched. The CDR3 nucleotides read TGCGCCAGCAGCTTAGGACAGGGGAGCAACTATGGCTACACCTTC. Translated, it gives CASSLGQGSNYGYTF.

This sequence joins TRBV6-5 and TRBJ2-3, with 12 bases matching TRBD2. The CDR3 spans 16 residues. Germline CDR1 reads MNHEY; CDR2 reads SVGAGI. Losses at the gene ends were 4 bases for V and 7 bases for J; bases not matched to a gene: 9. CDR3 sequence (DNA): TGTGCCAGCAGTTTTTCTAGCGGGGGGGCCACGTATACGCAGTATTTT. Its translation is CASSFSSGGATYTQYF.

This clone is medium-sized by share. The chain is built from TRBV4-1 and TRBJ1-5; no definite D call. V lost 5 bases to trimming and J lost 0 bases, with 8 bases between them. This CDR3 has 14 amino acids. The germline CDR1 and CDR2 sequences are MGHRA and YSYEKL. The CDR3 DNA reads TGCGCCAGCAGCACCCAGGATAGCAATCAGCCCCAGCATTTT. Encoded protein: CASSTQDSNQPQHF.

The gene calls are TRBV5-1 and TRBJ2-5, with TRBD2 matching 9 bases. This CDR3 spans 14 amino acids. Germline V CDR1 and CDR2: SGHRS, YFSETQ. V shed 4 bases, J shed 5 bases, and the junction held 6 bases outside the gene matches. The CDR3 coding sequence is TGCGCCAGCAGCAACCCGCGGGGGGGCGAGACCCAGTACTTC. Translation: CASSNPRGGETQYF.

The chain employs TRBV29-1 and TRBJ1-1, with 8 bases fitting TRBD1. The germline gives CDR1 SQVTM, CDR2 ANQGSEA. V lost 7 bases and J lost 1; bases outside the gene matches: 5. This CDR3 is 13 amino acids long. CDR3 sequence reads: CSDKGQGNTEAFF. CDR3 in DNA: TGCAGCGACAAAGGACAGGGGAACACTGAAGCTTTCTTT.

The V gene is TRBV19, the J gene TRBJ1-2; D gene uncertain. Germline-derived CDR1 and CDR2 are LNHDA and SQIVND (reference sequence). The CDR3 is 14 amino acids. V dropped 11 bases and J dropped 4 bases, with 20 bases sitting between them. The CDR3, as DNA: TGTGCCCTAAAAGGGAGGGTTGTAGGCTATGGCTACACCTTC. Translated, it gives CALKGRVVGYGYTF. The entire variable domain, with the rest obtained from reference TRBV19 and TRBJ1-2, is as follows: DGGITQSPKYLFRKEGQNVTLSCEQNLNHDAMYWYRQDPGQGLRLIYYSQIVNDFQKGDIAEGYSVSREKKESFPLTVTSAQKNPTAFYLCALKGRVVGYGYTFGSGTRLTVV.

The chain joins TRBV30 to TRBJ2-7, with 9 bases that match TRBD1. The CDR3 runs 14 residues. J gave up 4 bases and V 0 bases, and 4 bases lay outside the gene matches. Germline lookup yields CDR1 GTSNPN and CDR2 SVGIG (reference sequence). This chain's CDR3 is CAWSVVQGAYEQYF. The CDR3 nucleotides are TGTGCCTGGAGTGTAGTACAGGGGGCGTACGAGCAGTACTTC.

The rearrangement joins TRBV6-1 to TRBJ1-5; possibly TRBD1 for D (5 bases). V dropped 1 base and J dropped 4 bases, with 8 bases sitting between them. The CDR3 is 14 residues long. In germline, CDR1 is MNHNS, CDR2 SASEGT. CDR3 amino acids: CASSEDRRNQPQHF. CDR3 nucleotide sequence: TGTGCCAGCAGTGAAGACAGGAGAAATCAGCCCCAGCATTTT.

The CDR3 loop reads CASGKGSYNEQFF. The CDR3 DNA reads TGTGCCAGCGGGAAGGGGTCCTACAATGAGCAGTTCTTC. The chain combines TRBV13 with TRBJ2-1, with D possibly being TRBD1 (5 bases). Trimming pared 8 bases from V and 1 base from J, leaving 9 bases between. Germline assignment: CDR1 PRHDT and CDR2 FYEKMQ (reference sequence). The CDR3 is 13 amino acids.

The chain has TRBV5-4 and TRBJ1-2, with 11 bases lining up with TRBD1. The CDR3 is made up of 18 amino acids. The germline V gene has CDR1 SGHNT and CDR2 YYREEE (reference sequence). After removal of 4 bases from V and 3 bases from J, the junction contained 14 bases not matched to a gene. The DNA for the CDR3 is TGTGCCAGCAGCCCAGGACAGGGGGCGCAATTCAGTGACTATGGCTACACCTTC. It translates to CASSPGQGAQFSDYGYTF.

This clone showed up just once. The chain carries TRBV3-1 (or the pseudogene TRBV3-2) and TRBJ1-1, with D uncertain. V was trimmed by 1 base and J by 4 bases, leaving 4 bases between them. The CDR3 loop spans 12 amino acids. Germline CDR1 reads LGHDT; CDR2 reads YNNKEL (reference sequence). CDR3 region: CASSQGSTEAFF. The CDR3 DNA follows: TGTGCCAGCAGCCAAGGGAGCACTGAAGCTTTCTTT.

V gene TRBV4-1 combines with J gene TRBJ2-7; 7 bases match TRBD1. With V trimmed by 4 bases and J by 4 bases, 7 bases remained unmatched. Germline V lookup: CDR1 MGHRA, CDR2 YSYEKL. The CDR3 consists of 14 residues. CDR3 sequence: CASSPRDREYEQYF. The DNA of the CDR3 is TGCGCCAGCAGCCCTAGGGACAGAGAGTACGAGCAGTACTTC.

This chain joins TRBV7-3 and TRBJ2-1, with 8 bases lining up with TRBD2. The CDR3 spans 17 residues. J lost 10 bases, V lost 4 bases, and 18 bases had no gene match. In germline, CDR1 is SGHTA, CDR2 FQGTGA. For the CDR3, the DNA is TGTGCCAGCAGCTACTCCCTGGGACTAGGAGGGGCAAGGGAGCAGTTCTTC. It yields the protein CASSYSLGLGGAREQFF.

The chain has TRBV5-1 and TRBJ1-1; possible D gene TRBD1, 5 bases. Germline V gene lookup returns CDR1 SGHRS and CDR2 YFSETQ. V lost 0 bases and J lost 4, with 10 bases in between. The CDR3 runs 14 residues. The DNA of the CDR3 is TGCGCCAGCAGCTTGGAGGCGGGGACCACTGAAGCTTTCTTT. Translated: CASSLEAGTTEAFF.

This chain joins TRBV9 and TRBJ1-1; no firm D call. V was clipped by 5 bases and J by 4 bases, with 12 bases between them. This CDR3 is 13 amino acids long. From germline, CDR1 is SGDLS and CDR2 YYNGEE. CDR3 DNA: TGTGCCAGCAGAGATACTCGGAGCACTGAAGCTTTCTTT. Amino acid sequence: CASRDTRSTEAFF.

J is TRBJ2-5 and V is TRBV6-6; TRBD1 matches at 9 bases. CDR3 size: 17 residues. From germline, CDR1 is MNHNY and CDR2 SVGAGI (reference sequence). The junction had 15 bases not matched to a gene; V was cut back by 5 bases and J by 5 bases. CDR3 protein: CASSRGILQGAWETQYF. CDR3 DNA sequence: TGTGCCAGCAGTCGGGGGATATTACAGGGGGCTTGGGAGACCCAGTACTTC.

V usage is TRBV4-1 and J usage is TRBJ2-4; 14 bases align to TRBD2. The CDR3 has 16 amino acids. The J segment lost 6 bases and the V segment lost 1 base, leaving 2 bases of the junction unmatched. The germline CDR1 and CDR2 sequences are MGHRA and YSYEKL. The CDR3 spells CASSQGTSGGSNIQYF. CDR3 sequence (DNA): TGCGCCAGCAGCCAAGGGACTAGCGGGGGGTCAAACATTCAGTACTTC.

V usage is TRBV10-2 and J usage is TRBJ1-1; D is perhaps TRBD1 (6 bases). The germline V gene encodes CDR1 WSHSY and CDR2 SAAADI. The CDR3 spans 12 residues. Trimming left V 6 bases short and J 4 bases short, with 9 bases between. DNA of the CDR3: TGCGCCAGCAGACAGGGTGGCACTGAAGCTTTCTTT. Its protein product is CASRQGGTEAFF.

V and J are TRBV5-4 and TRBJ2-5, with 8 bases fitting TRBD2. V was pared by 4 bases and J by 6 bases, with 14 bases of the junction left unmatched. Per the germline V gene, CDR1 is SGHNT and CDR2 is YYREEE (reference sequence). This CDR3 spans 16 amino acids. The CDR3 spells CASSPQVRGGRKTQYF. The DNA for the CDR3 is TGTGCCAGCAGCCCCCAGGTTCGGGGGGGCCGAAAGACCCAGTACTTC.

The V gene is TRBV29-1, the J gene TRBJ2-2; TRBD1 matches at 7 bases. In germline, CDR1 is SQVTM, CDR2 ANQGSEA. V was pared by 7 bases and J by 1 base, with 3 bases of the junction left unmatched. CDR3 length equals 13 residues. The CDR3 DNA is TGCAGCGCCGGGACAGTGAACACCGGGGAGCTGTTTTTT. This sequence encodes CSAGTVNTGELFF.

This rearrangement joins TRBV30 to TRBJ2-7; 10 bases map to TRBD1. In germline, CDR1 is GTSNPN, CDR2 SVGIG (reference sequence). V dropped 5 bases and J dropped 5; count of bases not matched to a gene: 6. The CDR3 is 13 residues long. The CDR3 DNA follows: TGTGCCTGGGTAGGGACAGGGGACCACGAGCAGTACTTC. This encodes CAWVGTGDHEQYF.

CDR3 DNA sequence: TGTGCCAGCAGTCTCAAGGGACAGCTAACCTACGAGCAGTACTTC. Its translation: CASSLKGQLTYEQYF. The genes are TRBV27 and TRBJ2-7; TRBD1 aligns across 7 bases. The CDR3 is 15 amino acids. Germline-derived CDR1 and CDR2 are MNHEY and SMNVEV (reference sequence). With V trimmed by 5 bases and J by 2 bases, 9 bases remained unmatched.